A single TCR beta chain is shown here with its context. These data belong to a study of long-term antiretroviral therapy in people with HIV. Samples were assayed with immunoSEQ v3.0 at survey level. Some clones are missing from TCRdb's copy, which holds only in-frame ones; the method was immunoSEQ multiplex PCR. The repertoire holds fewer than 20,000 clones, about 94% seen once, with around 4.3% in the top ten. Germline assignment: CDR1 SGHTA and CDR2 FQGNSA. Trimming removed 0 bases from V and 5 bases from J; junction bases left unmatched: 13. The CDR3 has 18 residues. This material consisted of unsorted PBMCs, taken roughly 6.4 years after starting antiretroviral therapy. The TCR sequence derives from a woman between 45 and 65 years old with HIV. This chain joins TRBV7-2 and TRBJ2-5; TRBD2 agrees at 9 bases. CDR3: CASSLAQGMAGGRETQYF. The CDR3 nucleotides are TGTGCCAGCAGCTTAGCGCAGGGAATGGCGGGAGGGCGGGAGACCCAGTACTTC.